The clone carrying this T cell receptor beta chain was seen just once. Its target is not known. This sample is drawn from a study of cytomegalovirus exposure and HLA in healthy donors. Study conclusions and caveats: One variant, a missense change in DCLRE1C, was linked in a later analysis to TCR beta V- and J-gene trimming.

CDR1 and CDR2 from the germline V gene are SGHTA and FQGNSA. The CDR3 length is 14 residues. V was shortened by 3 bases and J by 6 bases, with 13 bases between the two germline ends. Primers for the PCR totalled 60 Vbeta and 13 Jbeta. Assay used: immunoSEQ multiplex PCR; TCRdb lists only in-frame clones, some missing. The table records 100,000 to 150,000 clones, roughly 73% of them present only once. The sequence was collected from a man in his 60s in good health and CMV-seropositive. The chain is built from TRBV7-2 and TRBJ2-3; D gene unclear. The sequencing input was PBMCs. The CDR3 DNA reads TGTGCCAGCAGCTTGAACCCCCCCGGGGATACGCAGTATTTT. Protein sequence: CASSLNPPGDTQYF.